The source of this T cell receptor (beta chain) is a study of Ad26.COV2.S vaccination and SARS-CoV-2 variants. Germline V gives CDR1 SGHAT, CDR2 FQNNGV. The CDR3 covers 13 residues. V shed 1 base and J shed 8 bases, with 6 bases lying between them. Treatment given: 15 to 20 received Ad26.COV2.S at low or high dose, single or two shots; about 5 received placebo; per-sample allocation not given. Day 63 following the first vaccine or placebo injection was when the samples were taken. Profiled with immunoSEQ multiplex PCR; TCRdb holds only in-frame clones, not every one. The table has roughly 680,000 clones, about 89% seen once.

The source of this sequence is a person between 18 and 59 years old who received the Ad26.COV2.S COVID-19 vaccine or a placebo. The rearrangement joins TRBV11-2 to TRBJ1-6; no firm D call. Material: peripheral blood, obtained in a trial of Ad26.COV2.S vaccine versus placebo. CDR3 protein: CASSLGGDSPLHF. The CDR3 DNA reads as TGTGCCAGCAGCTTAGGCGGGGATTCACCCCTCCACTTT.